This T cell receptor beta chain was captured by sequencing in a study of cytomegalovirus exposure and HLA in healthy donors. Produced via immunoSEQ multiplex PCR; TCRdb's table is partial and in-frame only. The table has about 100,000 clones, approximately 85% seen once. Germline CDR1 GTSNPN, CDR2 SVGIG (reference sequence). The CDR3 runs to 10 residues. Trimming cost V 8 bases and J 5 bases, with 9 bases left between them. This sequence originates from a woman aged 18-30 years in good health and CMV-seronegative. The sequenced sample was PBMCs. The chain employs TRBV30 and TRBJ1-2, with D unresolved. The chain's CDR3 is CAAERYGYTF. CDR3 bases: TGTGCCGCGGAGAGGTATGGCTACACCTTC.